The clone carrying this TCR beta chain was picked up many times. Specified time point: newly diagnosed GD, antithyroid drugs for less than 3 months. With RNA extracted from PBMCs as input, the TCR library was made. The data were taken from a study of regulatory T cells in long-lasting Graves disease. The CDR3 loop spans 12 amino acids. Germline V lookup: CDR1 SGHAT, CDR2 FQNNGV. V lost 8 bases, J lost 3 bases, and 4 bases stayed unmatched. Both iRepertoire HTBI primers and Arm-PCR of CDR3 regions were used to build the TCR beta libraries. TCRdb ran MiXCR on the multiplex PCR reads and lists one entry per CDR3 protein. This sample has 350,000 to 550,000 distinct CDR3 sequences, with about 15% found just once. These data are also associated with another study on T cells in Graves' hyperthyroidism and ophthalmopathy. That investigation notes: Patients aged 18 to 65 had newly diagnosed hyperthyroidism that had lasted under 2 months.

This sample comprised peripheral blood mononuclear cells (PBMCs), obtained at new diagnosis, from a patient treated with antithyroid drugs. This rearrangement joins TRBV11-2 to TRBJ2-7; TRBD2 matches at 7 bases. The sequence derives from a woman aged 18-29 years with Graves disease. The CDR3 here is CASRGDHYEQYF. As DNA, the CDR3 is TGTGCCAGCCGGGGGGACCACTACGAGCAGTACTTC.